Listed here are 8 T cell receptor beta chains from one sample, sequenced in a study. TCRdb re-derived calls from the 5' RACE reads in MiXCR, one entry per CDR3 protein. The sample holds roughly 10,000 distinct CDR3 sequences, 27% seen once. Tregs were sorted as CD4+CD25+CD127-/low cells. The sample taken for sequencing was Tregs sorted from a lymph node. The receptors come from a female donor with breast cancer.

This clonotype qualifies as medium-sized. The chain employs TRBV6-6 and TRBJ2-7; 10 bases fit TRBD2. Trimming removed 4 bases from V and 4 bases from J; junction bases left unmatched: 4. CDR1 and CDR2 from the germline V gene are MNHNY and SVGAGI (reference sequence). The CDR3 contains 14 residues. The CDR3 is CASSLGTSAYEQYF. In DNA, the CDR3 is TGTGCCAGCAGTTTGGGGACTAGCGCATACGAGCAGTACTTC.

A word on this clonotype: A read error may explain this, as a much larger clone is one base away. The V and J genes are TRBV6-5 and TRBJ1-5, with D unresolved. The tail of the sequence fits TRBJ2-3 better, so the J call may be wrong. This CDR3 contains 13 residues. Germline V gene data show CDR1 as MNHEY and CDR2 as SVGAGI. The CDR3 loop reads CASSYSGNQPQYF. The DNA of the CDR3 is TGTGCCAGCAGTTACTCTGGGAATCAGCCCCAGTATTTT.

In this sample, this clonotype turned up many times. CDR3 in DNA: TGTGCCAGCAGAAAATTACTAGGGACAGGGGCCTACGAGCAGTACTTC. Translation: CASRKLLGTGAYEQYF. This rearrangement joins TRBV11-2 to TRBJ2-7; 10 bases line up with TRBD1. After removal of 6 bases from V and 2 bases from J, the junction contained 10 bases not matched to a gene. Germline V gene lookup returns CDR1 SGHAT and CDR2 FQNNGV. The CDR3 is 16 amino acids.

This rearrangement joins TRBV6-5 to TRBJ1-3; tentative D call: TRBD1 (5 bases). CDR3 size: 15 residues. The V end lost 2 bases, the J end lost 4 bases, and 12 bases lay between the germline ends. The germline gives CDR1 MNHEY, CDR2 SVGAGI. The CDR3 here is CASSYRGVAGNTIYF. CDR3 nucleotides: TGTGCCAGCAGTTACCGGGGGGTAGCAGGAAACACCATATATTTT.

By share, this clonotype counts as medium-sized. This chain connects TRBV20-1 to TRBJ2-7; D may correspond to TRBD1 or TRBD2 (5 bases each). The germline V gene has CDR1 DFQATT and CDR2 SNEGSKA (reference sequence). Trimming took 6 bases from V and 5 from J, leaving 14 bases between them. This CDR3 spans 12 amino acids. CDR3 nucleotides: TGCAGTGCCCAAGGGGTGGGGGACGAGCAGTACTTC. This sequence encodes CSAQGVGDEQYF.

The chain is built from TRBV7-9 and TRBJ1-2; D gene ambiguous. The CDR3 sequence is 14 residues long. CDR1 is SEHNR and CDR2 is FQNEAQ in the germline V gene (reference sequence). Deletions cut 5 bases from V and 4 bases from J, with 14 bases between. The CDR3 region is CASSPSWGSYGYTF. As DNA, the CDR3 is TGTGCCAGCAGCCCCTCTTGGGGATCCTATGGCTACACCTTC.

This clonotype rates as medium-sized. The chain links TRBV20-1 to TRBJ2-7; the D is unclear. Trimming removed 7 bases from V and 0 bases from J, with 13 bases in between. The germline V gene has CDR1 DFQATT and CDR2 SNEGSKA (reference sequence). The CDR3 length is 13 residues. The CDR3 nucleotides read TGCAGTGTGCAGGCCACCAGCTCCTACGAGCAGTACTTC. Translation: CSVQATSSYEQYF.

This clonotype has a handful of counts. The chain employs TRBV6-5 and TRBJ2-1; either TRBD1 or TRBD2 may fit D (5 bases each). This CDR3 comprises 14 residues. V dropped 3 bases and J dropped 8 bases, with 14 bases sitting between them. Looked up from germline, CDR1 is MNHEY and CDR2 is SVGAGI. The CDR3, as DNA: TGTGCCAGCAGTTATAGCGTGGGGGTGGATGAGCAGTTCTTC. Encoded protein: CASSYSVGVDEQFF.